This T cell receptor beta chain is from a study of shared clonotypes between healthy human individuals. The germline V gene encodes CDR1 SEHNR and CDR2 FQNEAQ (reference sequence). This CDR3 has 15 amino acids. With 5 bases removed from V and 7 bases from J, the gap between germline ends came to 20 bases. Profiling relied on immunoSEQ multiplex PCR, and the TCRdb table lists in-frame clones only, not all of them. Of millions of clones listed, roughly 94% were seen once; the top ten hold approximately 0.13%. J is TRBJ1-2 and V is TRBV7-9, with a weak D call TRBD1 (6 bases). The specimen sequenced was naive CD4+ T cells sorted from blood. Subset reported: CD45RA+ positively selected. This TCR came from a man aged 18 to 29 in good health. The CDR3 is CASSPLGGVEAGYTF. CDR3 DNA: TGTGCCAGCAGCCCCTTGGGGGGCGTAGAGGCTGGCTACACCTTC.